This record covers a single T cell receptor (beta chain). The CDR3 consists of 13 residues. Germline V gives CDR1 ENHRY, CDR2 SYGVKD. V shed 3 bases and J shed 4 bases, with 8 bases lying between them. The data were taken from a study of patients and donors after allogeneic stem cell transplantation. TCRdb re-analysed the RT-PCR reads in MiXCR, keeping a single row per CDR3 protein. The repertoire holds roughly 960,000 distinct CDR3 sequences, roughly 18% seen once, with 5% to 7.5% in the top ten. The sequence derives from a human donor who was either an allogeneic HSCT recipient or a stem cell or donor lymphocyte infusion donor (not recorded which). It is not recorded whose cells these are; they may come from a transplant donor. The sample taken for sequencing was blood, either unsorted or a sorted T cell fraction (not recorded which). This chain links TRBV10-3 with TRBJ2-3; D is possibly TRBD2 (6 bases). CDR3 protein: CAISEGDSDTQYF. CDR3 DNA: TGTGCCATCAGTGAAGGGGACTCAGATACGCAGTATTTT.